The 14 T cell receptor beta chains below were found in one sample sequenced in a study of T cell repertoires in urothelial bladder cancer (dated by TCRdb to about 2019). Libraries were prepared through the immunoSEQ multiplex PCR assay. Held by TCRdb, this immuneACCESS table contains in-frame sequences only and omits some clones. Under half of the omission traces to an unresolved V gene where checked; the cause of the rest is unknown. The sample yields about 9,000 clones; 50% to 75% were counted once. About 30% of the sample is in the top ten clones. The specimen sequenced was tumor-infiltrating cells from bladder cancer. The receptor set was obtained from a human donor with urothelial carcinoma.

The V call is TRBV19, the J call TRBJ2-7; D tentatively reads TRBD1 or TRBD2 (6 bases each). The V end lost 4 bases, the J end lost 2 bases, and 12 bases lay between the germline ends. This CDR3 spans 14 amino acids. Germline V gives CDR1 LNHDA, CDR2 SQIVND (reference sequence). The CDR3 sequence: CASSRGAPTYEQYF. The DNA for the CDR3 is TGTGCCAGTAGTAGGGGGGCTCCTACCTACGAGCAGTACTTC.

This clone is large. The rearrangement joins TRBV4-1 to TRBJ2-1, with 9 positions matching TRBD2. The trim removed 1 base at V and 5 bases at J, leaving 3 bases unmatched. Germline CDR1 MGHRA, CDR2 YSYEKL. CDR3 length equals 15 residues. The CDR3 loop is CASSQVQRGDNEQFF. The CDR3 coding sequence is TGCGCCAGCAGCCAAGTCCAGCGGGGGGACAATGAGCAGTTCTTC.

The chain uses TRBV5-1 and TRBJ1-1, with a tentative D call TRBD1 (5 bases). The CDR3 has 18 amino acids. V was trimmed by 0 bases and J by 1 base, leaving 19 bases between them. Germline CDR1 and CDR2: SGHRS and YFSETQ. For the CDR3, the DNA is TGCGCCAGCAGCTTGGCCCGTGAAAGGGGATTGAGGAACACTGAAGCTTTCTTT. Translated, it gives CASSLARERGLRNTEAFF.

The chain employs TRBV28 and TRBJ1-4, with 7 bases that match TRBD1. V was pared by 4 bases and J by 6 bases, with 11 bases of the junction left unmatched. The CDR3 loop spans 16 amino acids. The germline V gene encodes CDR1 MDHEN and CDR2 SYDVKM. The CDR3 loop is CASSWGTTGQHEKLFF. The CDR3 bases are TGTGCCAGCAGTTGGGGTACCACGGGACAGCATGAAAAACTGTTTTTT.

This clone was picked up a small number of times. V gene TRBV25-1 combines with J gene TRBJ2-1; D is perhaps TRBD2 (5 bases). The germline CDR1 and CDR2 sequences are MGHDK and SYGVNS. The CDR3 totals 12 residues. V lost 7 bases and J lost 4, with 8 bases in between. CDR3 nucleotide sequence: TGTGCCAGCACCCTAGCTTACAATGAGCAGTTCTTC. Protein: CASTLAYNEQFF.

This clone was observed a handful of times. This chain links TRBV6-5 with TRBJ2-7; D not certain. V was shortened by 0 bases and J by 6 bases, with 9 bases between the two germline ends. Germline loops: CDR1 MNHEY, CDR2 SVGAGI. The CDR3 has 13 residues. CDR3 DNA: TGTGCCAGCAGTTACTCGATTGCGGCCGAGCAGTACTTC. Protein sequence: CASSYSIAAEQYF.

This clone was observed a single time. The chain is built from TRBV7-6 and TRBJ1-6; 7 bases agree with TRBD1. The CDR3 is 16 residues long. The germline CDR1 and CDR2 sequences are SGHVS and FNYEAQ. After removal of 1 base from V and 7 bases from J, the junction contained 7 bases not matched to a gene. The CDR3, as DNA: TGTGCCAGCAGCTTAGGTGCAGGGGGTATCAATTCACCCCTCCACTTT. This sequence encodes CASSLGAGGINSPLHF.

The chain uses TRBV2 and TRBJ2-7; D is perhaps TRBD1 or TRBD2 (5 bases each). The CDR3 has 14 amino acids. Trimming removed 6 bases from V and 8 bases from J, with 20 bases in between. The germline gives CDR1 SNHLY, CDR2 FYNNEI. The CDR3 nucleotides read TGTGCCAGCAGAACCGGGACCCAATCTTACCAGCAGTACTTC. This sequence encodes CASRTGTQSYQQYF.

V usage is TRBV6-5 and J usage is TRBJ2-7, with D maybe TRBD1 (5 bases). With 5 bases removed from V and 9 bases from J, the gap between germline ends came to 20 bases. Germline CDR1 and CDR2: MNHEY and SVGAGI. This CDR3 comprises 14 residues. Here the CDR3 reads CASSPRSSTGVQYF. The CDR3 DNA is TGTGCCAGCAGTCCTCGATCCTCAACAGGTGTGCAGTACTTC.

The chain uses TRBV30 and TRBJ2-7, with D perhaps matching TRBD2 (6 bases). This CDR3 region has 13 residues. Germline assignment: CDR1 GTSNPN and CDR2 SVGIG (reference sequence). Trimming cost V 3 bases and J 0 bases, with 9 bases left between them. This CDR3 reads CAWRAGSSYEQYF. DNA of the CDR3: TGTGCCTGGAGGGCGGGGAGCTCCTACGAGCAGTACTTC.

The V gene is TRBV4-1, the J gene TRBJ2-7, with 9 bases that match TRBD2. This CDR3 is 18 amino acids long. Germline assignment: CDR1 MGHRA and CDR2 YSYEKL. With 1 base clipped from V and 2 bases from J, the junction kept 12 bases outside the gene matches. CDR3 bases: TGCGCCAGCAGCCAAGCTGTGGGGGGGACTAGCAGAACCTACGAGCAGTACTTC. It encodes CASSQAVGGTSRTYEQYF.

The V gene is TRBV5-6, the J gene TRBJ2-7; perhaps TRBD2 as D (7 bases). V was trimmed by 1 base and J by 1 base, leaving 12 bases between them. The CDR3 is 15 residues long. The germline gives CDR1 SGHDT, CDR2 YYEEEE. The CDR3 nucleotides are TGTGCCAGCAGCTTGCGGGGGGCGGGTTCCTACGAGCAGTACTTC. Its protein is CASSLRGAGSYEQYF.

The chain carries TRBV28 and TRBJ1-3, with 8 bases that match TRBD1. Germline trimming cut 3 bases from V and 7 bases from J; bases unmatched to any gene: 11. Germline loops: CDR1 MDHEN, CDR2 SYDVKM. This CDR3 comprises 16 residues. The chain's CDR3 is CASSFPRTGLRNTIYF. CDR3 sequence (DNA): TGTGCCAGCAGTTTCCCCCGGACAGGGCTGAGGAACACCATATATTTT. The full variable domain, with the rest looked up from reference TRBV28 and TRBJ1-3, is DVKVTQSSRYLVKRTGEKVFLECVQDMDHENMFWYRQDPGLGLRLIYFSYDVKMKEKGDIPEGYSVSREKKERFSLILESASTNQTSMYLCASSFPRTGLRNTIYFGEGSWLTVV.

This chain joins TRBV5-6 and TRBJ1-6; D not certain. This CDR3 has 12 residues. V lost 2 bases to trimming and J lost 9 bases, with 6 bases between them. Germline assignment: CDR1 SGHDT and CDR2 YYEEEE. CDR3 bases: TGTGCCAGCAGCTTACGAATTTCACCCCTCCACTTT. It encodes CASSLRISPLHF.